A selection of T cell receptor beta chains follows, all from one sample in a study of cytomegalovirus exposure and HLA in healthy donors. Only in-frame clones appear in the TCRdb table, and some are missing; sequencing was by immunoSEQ multiplex PCR. The sample has tens of thousands of clones, approximately 94% seen once. The sequencing input was PBMCs. These receptors were taken from a woman in her twenties or thirties in good health and CMV-seropositive. The CDR3 runs from the conserved cysteine through the conserved F or W.

V: TRBV19
length: 15
J: TRBJ1-5
CDR3: CASDDPGQGYQPQHF

V: TRBV9
length: 16
J: TRBJ2-7
CDR3: CASSATPGQGRYEQYF

V: TRBV21-1
length: 15
J: TRBJ2-7
CDR3: CASSKGLASSYKQYF

V: TRBV6-1
length: 13
J: TRBJ1-5
CDR3: CATSGTAYQPQHF

V: TRBV21-1
length: 13
J: TRBJ2-5
CDR3: CGRGGIPQETQYF

V: TRBV30
length: 15
J: TRBJ2-6
CDR3: CAWSRQETGANVLTF

V: TRBV7-9
length: 12
J: TRBJ1-1
CDR3: CASSPMNTEAFF

V: TRBV28
length: 17
J: TRBJ1-3
CDR3: CASSFLTPDRVVNTIYF

V: TRBV25-1
length: 11
J: TRBJ2-7
CDR3: CASSVLREQYF

V: TRBV19
length: 15
J: TRBJ2-1
CDR3: CASSIQGQPHNEQFF

V: TRBV7-9
length: 12
J: TRBJ1-5
CDR3: CASSEISGPQHF

V: TRBV4-2
length: 14
J: TRBJ1-1
CDR3: CASSQGTGVLLAFF

V: TRBV4-1
length: 19
J: TRBJ1-3
CDR3: CASSPDGGTGTFSGNTIYF

V: TRBV30
length: 13
J: TRBJ1-2
CDR3: CAWSPPDGYGYTF

V: TRBV2
length: 14
J: TRBJ2-7
CDR3: CASQEGLVTDEQYF

V: TRBV6-6
length: 15
J: TRBJ2-3
CDR3: CASSRGRASTDTQYF

V: TRBV7-3
length: 14
J: TRBJ2-7
CDR3: CASSLGRGTYEQYF

V: TRBV14
length: 16
J: TRBJ2-7
CDR3: CASSHPGTGRSYEQYF

V: TRBV7-9
length: 15
J: TRBJ2-5
CDR3: CASSLGREAGETQYF

V: TRBV6-1
length: 16
J: TRBJ2-2
CDR3: CASSEALAVNTGELFF

V: TRBV5-1
length: 16
J: TRBJ1-1
CDR3: CASARVGRIGDTEAFF

V: TRBV28
length: 17
J: TRBJ2-3
CDR3: CASSRWGTSGNVDTQYF

V: TRBV29-1
length: 14
J: TRBJ2-7
CDR3: CRPQWGTGDYEQYF

V: TRBV15
length: 14
J: TRBJ2-1
CDR3: CATSRDVPGNEQFF

V: TRBV7-2
length: 13
J: TRBJ2-7
CDR3: CASSLLQRYEQYF

V: TRBV28
length: 21
J: TRBJ2-1
CDR3: CASSLWRLALFGESSYNEQFF

V: TRBV28
length: 18
J: TRBJ2-6
CDR3: CASSSPGTGVSGANVLTF

V: TRBV5-8
length: 12
J: TRBJ2-3
CDR3: CASSFRTDTQYF

V: TRBV11-2
length: 12
J: TRBJ2-7
CDR3: CASSHRGGEQYF

V: TRBV11-2
length: 12
J: TRBJ2-5
CDR3: CASSLDLETQYF

V: TRBV9
length: 17
J: TRBJ2-2
CDR3: CASSETPGQGITGELFF

V: TRBV2
length: 14
J: TRBJ1-5
CDR3: CASSEVRGHQPQHF

V: TRBV6-5
length: 13
J: TRBJ2-7
CDR3: CASSWRGSDEQYF

V: TRBV18
length: 13
J: TRBJ1-1
CDR3: CASSPKYFTEAFF

V: TRBV28
length: 14
J: TRBJ1-2
CDR3: CASSLQGSAYGYTF

V: TRBV5-4
length: 18
J: TRBJ1-2
CDR3: CASSLARDRGLRDYGYTF

V: TRBV2
length: 13
J: TRBJ2-7
CDR3: CASSASGRYEQYF

V: TRBV27
length: 14
J: TRBJ2-7
CDR3: CASSLTRLAREQYF

V: TRBV4-3
length: 16
J: TRBJ2-3
CDR3: CASSQDRDTNTDTQYF

V: TRBV5-1
length: 14
J: TRBJ1-1
CDR3: CASSLGAANTEAFF

V: TRBV18
length: 13
J: TRBJ2-4
CDR3: CASSSANRDRQYF

V: TRBV19
length: 13
J: TRBJ2-5
CDR3: CASRKHRGETQYF

V: TRBV15
length: 15
J: TRBJ1-3
CDR3: CATSRDGGVGNTIYF

V: TRBV5-1
length: 13
J: TRBJ1-2
CDR3: CASSLRQGDGYTF

V: TRBV4-1
length: 14
J: TRBJ1-1
CDR3: CASSQAPVNTEAFF

V: TRBV5-4
length: 11
J: TRBJ2-7
CDR3: CASSYGREQYF

V: TRBV7-2
length: 13
J: TRBJ2-1
CDR3: CASSPGVANEQFF

V: TRBV28
length: 14
J: TRBJ2-1
CDR3: CASSPLLLVNEQFF

V: TRBV7-3
length: 16
J: TRBJ2-1
CDR3: CASSLYLDRPYNEQFF

V: TRBV7-2
length: 14
J: TRBJ2-1
CDR3: CASSSGVRYNEQFF